The sequence of this TCR beta chain was determined in a study of blood T cell repertoires in COVID-19. Study-wide background: The analysed material was cDNA or gDNA that came from T cells, B-cell-depleted T cells, or PBMCs.

Germline loops: CDR1 MDHEN, CDR2 SYDVKM. The CDR3 contains 16 residues. TCRdb's table, derived via immunoSEQ multiplex PCR, lists solely in-frame clones and lacks some. The sample shows roughly 100,000 clones, more than 85% of them seen only once. A word on this clone: The junction departs from germline at one end; a sequencing error may be responsible.

This chain joins TRBV28 and TRBJ2-7; 14 positions match TRBD2. Specimen: peripheral blood. This clonotype was sampled from a human donor in a cohort sampled during active COVID-19. The CDR3 here is CASSLLGTSGGYGQYF. The DNA of the CDR3 is TGTGCCAGCAGTTTATTAGGGACTAGCGGGGGTTACGGGCAGTACTTC. The full variable domain, rest sourced from reference TRBV28 and TRBJ2-7, is DVKVTQSSRYLVKRTGEKVFLECVQDMDHENMFWYRQDPGLGLRLIYFSYDVKMKEKGDIPEGYSVSREKKERFSLILESASTNQTSMYLCASSLLGTSGGYGQYFGPGTRLTVT.